One sample yielded the 5 T cell receptor beta chains listed below, sequenced in a study of OX40 agonist ivuxolimab in advanced cancers. Some clones are missing from TCRdb's copy, which holds only in-frame ones; the method was immunoSEQ multiplex PCR. The data hold more than 45,000 clones, with 70% to 90% observed a single time. This specimen was CD4+ or CD8+ T cells sorted from blood, taken in a trial of the OX40 agonist ivuxolimab. The source is an adult with an advanced solid tumor such as melanoma, head and neck, liver or kidney cancer.

The chain has TRBV9 and TRBJ1-3; 8 nucleotides align to TRBD1. Trimming at V came to 0 bases and at J to 3 bases, leaving 5 bases not matched to a gene. CDR1 and CDR2 (germline): SGDLS, YYNGEE. This CDR3 is built from 16 residues. The CDR3: CASSVGGRGLGNTIYF. The CDR3 DNA sequence: TGTGCCAGCAGCGTAGGCGGCAGGGGGCTTGGAAACACCATATATTTT.

The CDR3 bases are TGTGCCAGCAGCTTAGGGGGCGTGTCGGGACAGGGGCGGCAGCCCCAGCATTTT. This sequence encodes CASSLGGVSGQGRQPQHF. The V and J genes are TRBV7-8 and TRBJ1-5; the match to TRBD1 covers 10 bases. Germline V gene data show CDR1 as SGHVS and CDR2 as FQNEAQ. After removal of 1 base from V and 7 bases from J, the junction contained 13 bases not matched to a gene. This CDR3 spans 18 amino acids.

The chain combines TRBV21-1 with TRBJ1-2. TRBV21-1 is assigned pseudogene status. The CDR3 is 11 amino acids. The DNA of the CDR3 is TGTGCCAGCAGTGACCGGTATGGCTACACCTTC. Translating gives CASSDRYGYTF.

The genes are TRBV9 and TRBJ2-7; 7 bases are shared with TRBD1. In germline, CDR1 is SGDLS, CDR2 YYNGEE. J gave up 7 bases and V 4 bases, and 8 bases lay outside the gene matches. This CDR3 region has 13 residues. The CDR3 nucleotides read TGTGCCAGCAGCCAACAGGGGACCGGGGAGCAGTACTTC. It encodes CASSQQGTGEQYF. The full variable domain, rest sourced from reference TRBV9 and TRBJ2-7, is DSGVTQTPKHLITATGQRVTLRCSPRSGDLSVYWYQQSLDQGLQFLIQYYNGEERAKGNILERFSAQQFPDLHSELNLSSLELGDSALYFCASSQQGTGEQYFGPGTRLTVT.

The J gene is TRBJ2-1, the V gene TRBV19; 13 bases map to TRBD2. J lost 8 bases, V lost 6 bases, and 7 bases had no gene match. CDR1 LNHDA and CDR2 SQIVND come from the germline V gene (reference sequence). CDR3 size: 15 residues. CDR3 in DNA: TGTGCCAGTAGACTAGCGGGAGGGCCGGGCCATGAGCAGTTCTTC. It codes for CASRLAGGPGHEQFF.